The sequence of this TCR beta chain was determined in a study of T cells after posttransplantation cyclophosphamide. Treatment was busulfan-fludarabine conditioning, a marrow graft, and cyclophosphamide on days +3 and +4. The ends lost 3 bases at V and 0 bases at J; junction bases unmatched: 13. The CDR3 sequence is 19 residues long. The germline V gene has CDR1 ENHRY and CDR2 SYGVKD. Assay used: immunoSEQ multiplex PCR; TCRdb lists only in-frame clones, some missing. The sample records about 17,000 clones, over 60% being singletons. The sample here was CD8+ T cells sorted from PBMCs, taken roughly 250 weeks after a stem cell transplant with posttransplant cyclophosphamide. The chain joins TRBV10-3 to TRBJ1-5, with TRBD1 identical over 8 bases. This sequence was found in a female patient in her forties or fifties who received an allogeneic stem cell transplant from a related donor, was CMV-positive, and had no GVHD. Some T cells may possibly be graft donor cells. The CDR3 spells CAISESSTGDFYSNQPQHF. In DNA, the CDR3 is TGTGCCATCAGTGAATCCTCGACAGGGGACTTTTATAGCAATCAGCCCCAGCATTTT.